This entry lists 31 T cell receptor beta chains sequenced from one sample in a study of T cells in localized non-small cell lung cancer. Sequencing was performed with immunoSEQ multiplex PCR; in TCRdb, only in-frame clones are kept and a portion is missing. The sample carries tens of thousands of clones, around 90% recorded once. The source material was peripheral blood, sampled before any cancer treatment. The receptors were sampled from a woman aged 35 to 75 with stage I squamous cell lung carcinoma.

The chain couples TRBV20-1 to TRBJ2-7, with 7 positions matching TRBD2. Per germline, CDR1 DFQATT and CDR2 SNEGSKA (reference sequence). Germline trimming cut 6 bases from V and 7 bases from J; bases unmatched to any gene: 6. This CDR3 comprises 11 residues. The CDR3 DNA sequence: TGCAGTGCCACCCGGGGGGTGGAGCAGTACTTC. The encoded protein is CSATRGVEQYF.

The gene calls are TRBV7-9 and TRBJ1-6; weak D call: TRBD1 (5 bases). The CDR3 length is 13 residues. The germline V and J ends were trimmed by 6 bases and 17 bases, with 20 bases remaining between them. In germline, CDR1 is SEHNR, CDR2 FQNEAQ (reference sequence). In nucleotides, the CDR3 is TGTGCCAGCAGTCGGGACTCCCGCGAGGGTATCCACTTT. Protein sequence: CASSRDSREGIHF.

The V gene is TRBV6-5, the J gene TRBJ1-1, with a possible D match to TRBD1 (6 bases). V lost 7 bases and J 6 bases, leaving 12 bases between the germline ends. The CDR3 is 12 amino acids. Germline loops: CDR1 MNHEY, CDR2 SVGAGI. CDR3 DNA: TGTGCCAGCAATAAAAGGGGGGCTGAAGCTTTCTTT. It translates to CASNKRGAEAFF.

The chain joins TRBV5-4 to TRBJ2-1; no firm D call. With 1 base removed from V and 7 bases from J, the gap between germline ends came to 12 bases. Germline V gene lookup returns CDR1 SGHNT and CDR2 YYREEE (reference sequence). This CDR3 is built from 14 residues. CDR3 sequence reads: CASSLFWYRNEQFF. The CDR3 DNA sequence: TGTGCCAGCAGCTTGTTCTGGTATCGGAATGAGCAGTTCTTC. Supplemented by reference TRBV5-4 and TRBJ2-1, the full variable domain reads ETGVTQSPTHLIKTRGQQVTLRCSSQSGHNTVSWYQQALGQGPQFIFQYYREEENGRGNFPPRFSGLQFPNYSSELNVNALELDDSALYLCASSLFWYRNEQFFGPGTRLTVL.

The chain is built from TRBV5-1 and TRBJ1-2; maybe TRBD1 (6 bases). This CDR3 contains 13 residues. Trimming cost V 4 bases and J 2 bases, with 9 bases left between them. CDR1 SGHRS and CDR2 YFSETQ come from the germline V gene. CDR3 region: CASSTGQNYGYTF. DNA of the CDR3: TGCGCCAGCAGCACAGGACAGAACTATGGCTACACCTTC.

The V call is TRBV11-2, the J call TRBJ1-1; D possibly corresponds to TRBD1 (5 bases). The length of the CDR3 is 16 residues. V gave up 1 base and J gave up 4 bases, with 16 bases separating them. Germline V gene lookup returns CDR1 SGHAT and CDR2 FQNNGV. The CDR3 nucleotides are TGTGCCAGCAGCTTAGCCTTTGGGACGAGGAGCACTGAAGCTTTCTTT. Translation: CASSLAFGTRSTEAFF.

Details on this clone: The same CDR3 can be traced to other DNA sequences in this sample. V usage is TRBV6-5 and J usage is TRBJ1-3, with D possibly matching TRBD1 (5 bases). V lost 2 bases to trimming and J lost 0 bases, with 8 bases between them. Germline V lookup: CDR1 MNHEY, CDR2 SVGAGI. The CDR3 loop spans 15 amino acids. CDR3 in DNA: TGTGCCAGCAGTTACGGTACAGGCTCTGGAAACACCATATATTTT. Translation: CASSYGTGSGNTIYF.

This chain connects TRBV4-2 to TRBJ2-2; 7 bases agree with TRBD2. Per the germline V gene, CDR1 is LGHNA and CDR2 is YNFKEQ. This CDR3 spans 18 amino acids. V trimming: 0 bases; J trimming: 9 bases; junction bases outside the gene matches: 16. CDR3 sequence reads: CASSQETPSGATMRELFF. The CDR3 DNA reads as TGTGCCAGCAGCCAAGAAACCCCTAGCGGTGCCACCATGAGGGAGCTGTTTTTT.

The chain carries TRBV14 and TRBJ1-3; 12 bases are a match to TRBD1. The CDR3 has 17 amino acids. Unmatched junction bases numbered 8, after V lost 4 bases and J lost 4 bases. Germline CDR1 SGHDN, CDR2 FVKESK. CDR3 nucleotide sequence: TGTGCCAGCAGCCCTCGGGGACAGGGGGCGAGAGGAAACACCATATATTTT. This encodes CASSPRGQGARGNTIYF. The complete variable domain, with remaining parts taken from reference TRBV14 and TRBJ1-3, reads EAGVTQFPSHSVIEKGQTVTLRCDPISGHDNLYWYRRVMGKEIKFLLHFVKESKQDESGMPNNRFLAERTGGTYSTLKVQPAELEDSGVYFCASSPRGQGARGNTIYFGEGSWLTVV.

V is TRBV5-6 and J is TRBJ1-1; unclear D gene. Trimming removed 4 bases from V and 2 bases from J, with 3 bases in between. Looked up from germline, CDR1 is SGHDT and CDR2 is YYEEEE. The CDR3 spans 11 residues. The CDR3 loop is CASSRNTEAFF. For the CDR3, the DNA is TGTGCCAGCAGCCGTAACACTGAAGCTTTCTTT.

This chain joins TRBV15 and TRBJ1-4, with D possibly matching TRBD1 (5 bases). Germline V gene sequence: CDR1 LNHNV, CDR2 YYDKDF (reference sequence). The ends were cut back, 1 base at V and 7 bases at J, with 13 bases in the middle. This CDR3 contains 15 residues. The CDR3 bases are TGTGCCACCAGCAGAGTCAGGGTTGGAAGTGAAAAACTGTTTTTT. Protein sequence: CATSRVRVGSEKLFF.

V and J are TRBV7-9 and TRBJ2-2, with 10 bases identical to TRBD2. The CDR3 loop spans 16 amino acids. CDR1 is SEHNR and CDR2 is FQNEAQ in the germline V gene (reference sequence). The ends lost 5 bases at V and 0 bases at J; junction bases unmatched: 3. CDR3 nucleotides: TGTGCCAGCAGCCCTACTAGCGGGGCGAACACCGGGGAGCTGTTTTTT. Protein sequence: CASSPTSGANTGELFF.

This clone is a singleton in its sample. CDR3 sequence reads: CASSLQASTDTQYF. The CDR3 nucleotides are TGCGCCAGCAGCTTGCAGGCCAGCACAGATACGCAGTATTTT. This chain connects TRBV5-1 to TRBJ2-3; D is unresolved. In germline, CDR1 is SGHRS, CDR2 YFSETQ. CDR3 length equals 14 residues. V dropped 1 base and J dropped 0 bases, with 6 bases sitting between them.

This clone was detected once. This chain joins TRBV9 and TRBJ1-2; no firm D call. V was clipped by 2 bases and J by 5 bases, with 19 bases between them. The CDR3 has 16 residues. Germline assignment: CDR1 SGDLS and CDR2 YYNGEE. CDR3 sequence (DNA): TGTGCCAGCAGCGTTAGTGACGGTCCGAACGAGTATGGCTACACCTTC. This translates into CASSVSDGPNEYGYTF.

The chain employs TRBV10-2 and TRBJ2-2, with 7 nucleotides matching TRBD2. The CDR3 is 17 amino acids. J was trimmed by 8 bases and V by 0 bases; bases with no gene match: 12. The germline CDR1 and CDR2 sequences are WSHSY and SAAADI. CDR3 loop: CASSESRKTGTKGELFF. The CDR3 nucleotides are TGCGCCAGCAGTGAGTCACGTAAAACCGGGACTAAAGGGGAGCTGTTTTTT.

This chain connects TRBV18 to TRBJ1-4, with D possibly being TRBD1 (6 bases). CDR1 and CDR2 (germline): KGHSH, LQKENI. Trimming took off 0 bases at V and 5 bases at J, with 13 bases between the two ends. The CDR3 contains 16 residues. This chain's CDR3 is CASSPPKGGLNEKLFF. CDR3 coding DNA: TGTGCCAGCTCACCACCTAAGGGGGGCCTAAATGAAAAACTGTTTTTT.

The V gene is TRBV6-5, the J gene TRBJ1-1, with D possibly TRBD1 on 5 matching bases. Germline lookup yields CDR1 MNHEY and CDR2 SVGAGI. The CDR3 is 14 residues long. V was clipped by 6 bases and J by 3 bases, with 14 bases between them. DNA of the CDR3: TGTGCCAGCAGCTCCCTCGGGGGGGACACTGAAGCTTTCTTT. Translation: CASSSLGGDTEAFF.

This chain links TRBV6-5 with TRBJ1-6; D remains unclear. With 6 bases removed from V and 3 bases from J, the gap between germline ends came to 12 bases. Germline-derived CDR1 and CDR2 are MNHEY and SVGAGI. The CDR3 loop spans 15 amino acids. As DNA, the CDR3 is TGTGCCAGCAGCGAGGACGCCTACTATAATTCACCCCTCCACTTT. This sequence encodes CASSEDAYYNSPLHF.

The V call is TRBV6-6, the J call TRBJ1-6; no reliable D call. V was trimmed by 0 bases and J by 14 bases, leaving 8 bases between them. CDR1 and CDR2 from the germline V gene are MNHNY and SVGAGI (reference sequence). The CDR3 consists of 12 residues. The CDR3 sequence: CASSYSPVTLHF. The CDR3 region has the DNA TGTGCCAGCAGTTACTCCCCAGTGACCCTCCACTTT.

The chain employs TRBV5-1 and TRBJ2-7; the match to TRBD1 covers 10 bases. V was clipped by 3 bases and J by 6 bases; unmatched bases: 6. Germline-derived CDR1 and CDR2 are SGHRS and YFSETQ. The CDR3 extends over 14 amino acids. CDR3 DNA: TGCGCCAGCAGCTCCGGACAGGGGGTAGGCGAGCAGTACTTC. Amino acid sequence: CASSSGQGVGEQYF. The variable domain in full, completed from reference TRBV5-1 and TRBJ2-7, reads KAGVTQTPRYLIKTRGQQVTLSCSPISGHRSVSWYQQTPGQGLQFLFEYFSETQRNKGNFPGRFSGRQFSNSRSEMNVSTLELGDSALYLCASSSGQGVGEQYFGPGTRLTVT.

The chain combines TRBV30 with TRBJ2-7; tentative D call: TRBD1 (5 bases). V lost 2 bases and J lost 3, with 8 bases in between. Germline CDR1 is GTSNPN and CDR2 is SVGIG (reference sequence). The CDR3 extends over 12 amino acids. CDR3 bases: TGTGCCTGGAGTCCAGGGCTCTACGAGCAGTACTTC. Its translation: CAWSPGLYEQYF.

This clone was observed a single time. The V and J genes are TRBV6-1 and TRBJ1-2, with D unresolved. Per the germline V gene, CDR1 is MNHNS and CDR2 is SASEGT. V dropped 4 bases and J dropped 8 bases, with 23 bases sitting between them. CDR3 length: 16 residues. As DNA, the CDR3 is TGTGCCAGCAGTGTTACCGGCGCTGGACTGGCGGGCGGCTACACCTTC. Amino acid sequence: CASSVTGAGLAGGYTF.

This clone was observed once. The chain joins TRBV19 to TRBJ2-3; a possible D gene is TRBD1 (8 bases). Germline V gene data show CDR1 as LNHDA and CDR2 as SQIVND (reference sequence). This CDR3 contains 15 residues. V lost 5 bases and J 4 bases, leaving 16 bases between the germline ends. CDR3 amino acids: CASSGITGGADTQYF. Written as DNA, the CDR3 is TGTGCCAGTAGTGGGATAACAGGGGGGGCAGATACGCAGTATTTT.

The gene calls are TRBV5-4 and TRBJ2-7, with D uncertain. The V gene's germline CDR1 is SGHNT and CDR2 YYREEE (reference sequence). V lost 0 bases and J lost 2, with 15 bases in between. The CDR3 is 16 amino acids. CDR3 sequence reads: CASSLGPIESAYEQYF. The DNA for the CDR3 is TGTGCCAGCAGCTTGGGGCCAATTGAGAGCGCCTACGAGCAGTACTTC.

The chain links TRBV5-6 to TRBJ2-5; D ambiguous. Germline CDR1 and CDR2: SGHDT and YYEEEE. This CDR3 spans 13 amino acids. With 0 bases removed from V and 2 bases from J, the gap between germline ends came to 5 bases. The CDR3 DNA reads as TGTGCCAGCAGCTTGGGACTGCAAGAGACCCAGTACTTC. Amino acid sequence: CASSLGLQETQYF.

This clone was recorded a few times. This sequence joins TRBV11-3 and TRBJ2-3; 9 bases are a match to TRBD1. With V trimmed by 3 bases and J by 6 bases, 10 bases remained unmatched. This CDR3 region has 16 residues. Germline V lookup: CDR1 SGHNT, CDR2 YENEEA. The CDR3 bases are TGTGCCAGCAGCTTGACTCGGGACAGGGCAGAGGATACGCAGTATTTT. This gives the protein CASSLTRDRAEDTQYF.

The CDR3 DNA follows: TGTGCCAGCAGCACACTAGCCCAACGAGGGGCCGGGGAGCTGTTTTTT. It specifies CASSTLAQRGAGELFF. The rearrangement links TRBV7-6 to TRBJ2-2; tentative D call: TRBD2 (6 bases). The CDR3 spans 16 residues. The V end lost 5 bases, the J end lost 6 bases, and 19 bases lay between the germline ends. Looked up from germline, CDR1 is SGHVS and CDR2 is FNYEAQ.

This chain connects TRBV5-4 to TRBJ1-2; 8 nucleotides align to TRBD1. CDR3 length: 15 amino acids. Trimming took 1 base from V and 6 from J; bases not matched to a gene: 8. In germline, CDR1 is SGHNT, CDR2 YYREEE (reference sequence). This CDR3 is CASSLRRTGRDGYTF. The DNA for the CDR3 is TGTGCCAGCAGCTTGCGGAGGACAGGGAGGGATGGCTACACCTTC. Using reference TRBV5-4 and TRBJ1-2 for the parts outside the CDR3, the full variable domain is ETGVTQSPTHLIKTRGQQVTLRCSSQSGHNTVSWYQQALGQGPQFIFQYYREEENGRGNFPPRFSGLQFPNYSSELNVNALELDDSALYLCASSLRRTGRDGYTFGSGTRLTVV.

This chain links TRBV6-1 with TRBJ2-1; 8 bases agree with TRBD2. Trimming removed 2 bases from V and 7 bases from J; junction bases left unmatched: 16. Germline V gene lookup returns CDR1 MNHNS and CDR2 SASEGT. CDR3 length: 18 amino acids. DNA for the CDR3: TGTGCCAGCAGTGAATTCCCTAGCGGGTGGGGGGTGAGGAATGAGCAGTTCTTC. Encoded protein: CASSEFPSGWGVRNEQFF.

As concerns this clone: At one end, the junction sequence differs from germline, possibly due to a read error. J is TRBJ2-7 and V is TRBV6-5; D may be TRBD2 (6 bases). This CDR3 region has 13 residues. Germline assignment: CDR1 MNHEY and CDR2 SVGAGI. The CDR3 is CASSWGVEGWLDF. The CDR3, as DNA: TGTGCCAGCAGTTGGGGGGTCGAGGGTTGGTTGGACTTC.

CDR3 sequence (DNA): TGTGCCAGCAGCGCCGGGCCAATTGCTAACTATGGCTACACCTTC. Protein: CASSAGPIANYGYTF. The V and J genes are TRBV9 and TRBJ1-2, with unresolved D. Per germline, CDR1 SGDLS and CDR2 YYNGEE. Between the trimmed V and J ends, which lost 3 bases and 0 bases, there was a span of 12 bases. This CDR3 comprises 15 residues.